The present T cell receptor (beta chain) was sequenced within a study of response to subunit inactivated influenza vaccine. Study-level findings and limits: It was the authors' suggestion that each seasonal influenza vaccination recruits few new T cells.

Trimming shortened V by 0 bases and J by 4 bases, and 10 bases separated the two germline ends. The CDR3 covers 15 residues. CDR1 is LGHDT, CDR2 YNNKEL, per germline (reference sequence). In TCRdb, the RT-PCR reads were re-called with MiXCR into one record per CDR3 protein. Among almost 600,000 distinct CDR3 sequences listed, roughly 15% were seen once. A few counts support this clonotype. Antigen unknown. This chain connects TRBV3-1 to TRBJ2-1, with D perhaps TRBD2 (6 bases). This TCR was sampled from a man between 45 and 60 years old who received an inactivated influenza vaccine. Source: PBMCs from blood, taken 11 to 12 days after vaccination. For the CDR3, the DNA is TGTGCCAGCAGCCAAGATCTTGGGGGGTACAATGAGCAGTTCTTC. The encoded protein is CASSQDLGGYNEQFF.